This T cell receptor (beta chain) was obtained from a study of siplizumab effects on memory and regulatory T cells. For the study at large: Researchers set up mixed lymphocyte reactions in pairs, giving siplizumab at approximately 1 ug/mL or leaving out drug.

The study's findings and limits: Roughly 80-97% of proliferating CD4+ or CD8+ clones defied assignment to a naive or memory phenotype. Siplizumab significantly lowered the alloreactive sequences that could be traced to unstimulated CD4+ memory cells.

Turning to this clone: Its antigen remains unknown.

In the mixed lymphocyte reaction, cells were cocultured for 6 days at 37°C. Clones were read by immunoSEQ multiplex PCR, and TCRdb kept only the in-frame ones, dropping some. Counted here are 9,500 to 10,000 clones, almost 40% occurring once; the ten biggest clones make up under 9%. CDR1 is LGHNA, CDR2 YSLEER, per germline. CDR3 length equals 14 residues. V dropped 3 bases and J dropped 2 bases, with 11 bases sitting between them. The sequenced material came from CFSE-low (dividing) CD4+ T cells sorted from an allogeneic mixed lymphocyte reaction. The sequence was collected from a human donor in good health; the cells came from an allogeneic mixed lymphocyte reaction. This chain uses TRBV4-3 with TRBJ2-7; the D is unclear. The CDR3 DNA reads as TGCGCCAGCAGCCACCCATCCAAAACCTACGAGCAGTACTTC. It yields the protein CASSHPSKTYEQYF.